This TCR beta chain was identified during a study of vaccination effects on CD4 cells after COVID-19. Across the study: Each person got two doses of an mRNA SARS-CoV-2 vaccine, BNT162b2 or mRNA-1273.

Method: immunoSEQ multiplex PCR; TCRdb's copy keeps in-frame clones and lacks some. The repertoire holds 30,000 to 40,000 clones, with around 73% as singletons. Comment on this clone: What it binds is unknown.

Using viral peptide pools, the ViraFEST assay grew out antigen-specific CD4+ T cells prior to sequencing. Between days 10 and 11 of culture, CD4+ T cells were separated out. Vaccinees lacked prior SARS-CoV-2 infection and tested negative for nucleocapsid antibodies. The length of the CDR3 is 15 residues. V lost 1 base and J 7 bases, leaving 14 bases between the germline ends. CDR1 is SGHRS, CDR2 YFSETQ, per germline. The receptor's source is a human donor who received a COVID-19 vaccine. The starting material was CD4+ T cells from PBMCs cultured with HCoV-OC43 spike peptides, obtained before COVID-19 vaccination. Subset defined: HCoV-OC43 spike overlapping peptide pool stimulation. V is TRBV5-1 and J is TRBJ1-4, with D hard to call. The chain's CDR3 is CASSLREFGLEKLFF. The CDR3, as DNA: TGCGCCAGCAGCTTGCGGGAGTTCGGCCTTGAAAAACTGTTTTTT. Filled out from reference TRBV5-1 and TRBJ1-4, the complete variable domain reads KAGVTQTPRYLIKTRGQQVTLSCSPISGHRSVSWYQQTPGQGLQFLFEYFSETQRNKGNFPGRFSGRQFSNSRSEMNVSTLELGDSALYLCASSLREFGLEKLFFGSGTQLSVL.